The next 2 T cell receptor beta chains were all read from a single sample in a study of human T cells and chemical hapten exposure. A single record per CDR3 protein comes from TCRdb applying MiXCR to the RACE reads. The sample lists a few hundred thousand distinct CDR3 sequences; under 6.5% were seen once. Time point defined: patch test 2, 6 weeks after DPC sensitization. Treatment here: therapeutic diphenylcyclopropenone sensitization with weekly scalp DPC. The specimen was whole blood, collected in connection with sensitization to the hapten diphenylcyclopropenone (DPC). Every receptor here comes from a woman younger than 30 with alopecia areata. Some clones in this sample may be carry-over from other donors' samples.

This clonotype appeared many times. The J gene is TRBJ1-6, the V gene TRBV6-1, with 7 nucleotides matching TRBD1. Trimming took 7 bases from V and 6 from J; bases not matched to a gene: 9. Germline lookup yields CDR1 MNHNS and CDR2 SASEGT. The CDR3 extends over 15 amino acids. CDR3 DNA sequence: TGTGCCAGCATGAGGGGACAGACTATTAATTCACCCCTCCACTTT. Its translation: CASMRGQTINSPLHF.

This clonotype was seen many times. The V gene is TRBV6-5, the J gene TRBJ1-5; 10 bases fit TRBD1. CDR1 MNHEY and CDR2 SVGAGI come from the germline V gene. V trimming: 6 bases; J trimming: 7 bases; junction bases outside the gene matches: 6. This CDR3 comprises 14 residues. The CDR3 spells CASSRRDRGQPQHF. CDR3 nucleotides: TGTGCCAGCAGCCGACGGGACAGGGGCCAGCCCCAGCATTTT.